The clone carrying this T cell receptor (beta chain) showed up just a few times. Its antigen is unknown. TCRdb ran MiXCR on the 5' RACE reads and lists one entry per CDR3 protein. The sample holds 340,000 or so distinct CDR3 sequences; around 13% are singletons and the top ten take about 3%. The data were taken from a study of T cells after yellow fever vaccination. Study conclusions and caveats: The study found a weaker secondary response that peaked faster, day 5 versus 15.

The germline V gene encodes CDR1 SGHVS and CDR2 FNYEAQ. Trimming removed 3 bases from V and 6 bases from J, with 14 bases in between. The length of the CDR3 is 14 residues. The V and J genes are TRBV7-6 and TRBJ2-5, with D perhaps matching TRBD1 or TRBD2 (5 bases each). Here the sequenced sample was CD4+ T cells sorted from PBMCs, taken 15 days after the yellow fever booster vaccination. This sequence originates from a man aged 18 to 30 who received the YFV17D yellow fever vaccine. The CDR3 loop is CASSFDWPGQTQYF. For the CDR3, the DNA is TGTGCCAGCAGCTTTGACTGGCCGGGGCAGACCCAGTACTTC.